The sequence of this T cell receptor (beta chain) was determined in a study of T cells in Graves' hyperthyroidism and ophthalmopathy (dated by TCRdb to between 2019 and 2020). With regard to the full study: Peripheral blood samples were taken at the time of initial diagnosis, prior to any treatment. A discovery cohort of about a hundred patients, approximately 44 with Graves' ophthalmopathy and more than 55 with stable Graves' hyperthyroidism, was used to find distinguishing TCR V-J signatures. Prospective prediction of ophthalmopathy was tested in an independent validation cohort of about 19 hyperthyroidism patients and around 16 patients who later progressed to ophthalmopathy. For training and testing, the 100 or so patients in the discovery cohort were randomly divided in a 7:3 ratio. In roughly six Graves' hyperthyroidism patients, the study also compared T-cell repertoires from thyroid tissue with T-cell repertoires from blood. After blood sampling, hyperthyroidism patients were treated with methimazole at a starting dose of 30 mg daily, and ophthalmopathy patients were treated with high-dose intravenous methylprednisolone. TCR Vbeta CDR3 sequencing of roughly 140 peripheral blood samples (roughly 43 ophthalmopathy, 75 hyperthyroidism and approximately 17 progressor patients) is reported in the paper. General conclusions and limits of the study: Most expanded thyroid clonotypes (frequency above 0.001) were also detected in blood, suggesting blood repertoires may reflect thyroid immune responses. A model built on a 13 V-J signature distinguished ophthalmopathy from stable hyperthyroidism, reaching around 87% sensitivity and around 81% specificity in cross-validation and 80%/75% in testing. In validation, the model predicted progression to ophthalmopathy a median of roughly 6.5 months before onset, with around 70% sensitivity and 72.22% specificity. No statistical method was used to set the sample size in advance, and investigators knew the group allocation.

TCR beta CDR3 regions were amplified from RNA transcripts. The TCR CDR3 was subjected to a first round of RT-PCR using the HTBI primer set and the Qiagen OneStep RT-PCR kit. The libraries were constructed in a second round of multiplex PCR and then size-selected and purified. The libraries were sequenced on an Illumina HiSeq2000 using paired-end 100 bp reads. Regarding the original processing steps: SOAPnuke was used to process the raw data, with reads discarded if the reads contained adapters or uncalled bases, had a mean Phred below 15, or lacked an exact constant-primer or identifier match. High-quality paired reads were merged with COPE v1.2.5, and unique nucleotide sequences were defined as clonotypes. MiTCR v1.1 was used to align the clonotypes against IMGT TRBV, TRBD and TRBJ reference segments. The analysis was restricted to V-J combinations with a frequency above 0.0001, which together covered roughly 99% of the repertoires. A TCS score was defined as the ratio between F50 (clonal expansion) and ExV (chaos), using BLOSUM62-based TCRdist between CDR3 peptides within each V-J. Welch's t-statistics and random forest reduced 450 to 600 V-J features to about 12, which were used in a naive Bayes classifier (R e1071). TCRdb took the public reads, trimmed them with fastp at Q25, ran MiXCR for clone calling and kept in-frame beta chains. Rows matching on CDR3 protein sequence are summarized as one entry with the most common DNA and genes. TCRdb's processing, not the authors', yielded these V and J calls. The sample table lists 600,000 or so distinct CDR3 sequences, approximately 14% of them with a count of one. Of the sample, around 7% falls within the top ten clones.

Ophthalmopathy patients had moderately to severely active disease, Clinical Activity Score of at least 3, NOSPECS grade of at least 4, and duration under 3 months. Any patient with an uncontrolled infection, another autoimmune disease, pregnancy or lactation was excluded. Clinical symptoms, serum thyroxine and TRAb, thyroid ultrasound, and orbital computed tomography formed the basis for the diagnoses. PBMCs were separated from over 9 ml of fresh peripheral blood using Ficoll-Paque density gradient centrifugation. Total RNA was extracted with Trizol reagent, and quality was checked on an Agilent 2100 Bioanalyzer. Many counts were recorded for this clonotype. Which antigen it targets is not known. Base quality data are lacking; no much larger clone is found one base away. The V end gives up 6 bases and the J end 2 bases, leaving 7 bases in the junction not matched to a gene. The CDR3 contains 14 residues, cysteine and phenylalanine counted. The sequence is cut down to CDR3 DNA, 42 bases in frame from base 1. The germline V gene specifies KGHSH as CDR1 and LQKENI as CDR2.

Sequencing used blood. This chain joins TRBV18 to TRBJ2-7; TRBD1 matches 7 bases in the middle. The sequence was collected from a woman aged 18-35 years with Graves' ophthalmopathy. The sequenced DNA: TGTGCCAGCTCCTTCGACAGGGTCGCCTACGAGCAGTACTTC. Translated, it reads CASSFDRVAYEQYF. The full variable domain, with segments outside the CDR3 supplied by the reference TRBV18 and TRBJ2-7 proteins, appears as NAGVMQNPRHLVRRRGQEARLRCSPMKGHSHVYWYRQLPEEGLKFMVYLQKENIIDESGMPKERFSAEFPKEGPSILRIQQVVRGDSAAYFCASSFDRVAYEQYFGPGTRLTVT.